One and the same sample provided the 21 T cell receptor beta chains below, sequenced in a study of cytomegalovirus exposure and HLA in healthy donors. PCR amplification relied on 60 Vbeta primers (plus 13 Jbeta primers). TCRdb's table, derived via immunoSEQ multiplex PCR, lists solely in-frame clones and lacks some. The sample includes some 170,000 clones, around 88% of them seen just once. The specimen was PBMCs. All receptors come from a young woman in good health and CMV-seronegative.

The V and J genes are TRBV9 and TRBJ2-2; 10 nucleotides match TRBD1. The CDR3 totals 14 residues. CDR1 is SGDLS, CDR2 YYNGEE, per germline. V trimming: 6 bases; J trimming: 5 bases; junction bases outside the gene matches: 4. CDR3 residues: CASKGQGLTGELFF. CDR3 in DNA: TGTGCCAGCAAGGGACAGGGGTTAACCGGGGAGCTGTTTTTT.

The chain carries TRBV19 and TRBJ2-7; 9 bases fit TRBD2. Germline V gene lookup returns CDR1 LNHDA and CDR2 SQIVND (reference sequence). Germline trimming cut 5 bases from V and 2 bases from J; bases unmatched to any gene: 13. This CDR3 has 17 residues. In DNA form, the CDR3 reads TGTGCCAGTAGTCCAAGCTACGGGACTAGCAGCACCTACGAGCAGTACTTC. This encodes CASSPSYGTSSTYEQYF.

This rearrangement joins TRBV9 to TRBJ2-3; 10 positions match TRBD2. Germline trimming cut 2 bases from V and 4 bases from J; bases unmatched to any gene: 10. CDR1 is SGDLS and CDR2 is YYNGEE in the germline V gene. The CDR3 has 17 residues. CDR3 DNA: TGTGCCAGCAGCGTCCCACCTAGCGGGAGTTCCGCAGATACGCAGTATTTT. Translation gives CASSVPPSGSSADTQYF.

The chain carries TRBV27 and TRBJ2-7; weak D call: TRBD2 (5 bases). Trimming shortened V by 4 bases and J by 3 bases, and 13 bases separated the two germline ends. Germline V gene lookup returns CDR1 MNHEY and CDR2 SMNVEV (reference sequence). The CDR3 is 14 residues long. DNA for the CDR3: TGTGCCAGCAGTTCGGGAAGAATTCTCTACGAGCAGTACTTC. Translated, it gives CASSSGRILYEQYF.

The chain links TRBV14 to TRBJ2-7; 9 nucleotides line up with TRBD2. This CDR3 is built from 15 residues. Trimming cost V 3 bases and J 3 bases; bases outside gene matches: 6. Germline assignment: CDR1 SGHDN and CDR2 FVKESK. The CDR3 protein is CASSQRASGNYEQYF. Written as DNA, the CDR3 is TGTGCCAGCAGCCAGCGGGCTAGCGGGAACTACGAGCAGTACTTC.

A few counts support this clone. The chain combines TRBV6-1 with TRBJ1-3; D not certain. This CDR3 has 14 amino acids. The ends were cut back, 9 bases at V and 2 bases at J, with 14 bases in the middle. The germline V gene has CDR1 MNHNS and CDR2 SASEGT. CDR3 sequence reads: CASARDPTGNTIYF. CDR3 sequence (DNA): TGTGCCAGTGCCCGGGATCCTACTGGAAACACCATATATTTT.

The rearrangement joins TRBV7-3 to TRBJ1-2; D gene unclear. CDR1 is SGHTA, CDR2 FQGTGA, per germline. This CDR3 region has 15 residues. V was clipped by 3 bases and J by 5 bases, with 16 bases between them. CDR3 nucleotides: TGTGCCAGCAGCTTCATGCCGGGGTTGGTTTATGGCTACACCTTC. Translation gives CASSFMPGLVYGYTF.

The gene calls are TRBV10-3 and TRBJ1-6, with 9 bases matching TRBD1. Germline loops: CDR1 ENHRY, CDR2 SYGVKD. The CDR3 extends over 14 amino acids. Trimming removed 6 bases from V and 10 bases from J; junction bases left unmatched: 7. The CDR3 DNA reads as TGTGCCATCAGCAGGGACAGGGAAGCATCACCCCTCCACTTT. Amino acids: CAISRDREASPLHF.

This clone was seen once. The rearrangement joins TRBV5-1 to TRBJ2-1; TRBD2 might be the D (5 bases). Per the germline V gene, CDR1 is SGHRS and CDR2 is YFSETQ. Deletions cut 0 bases from V and 4 bases from J, with 11 bases between. The CDR3 is made up of 15 amino acids. CDR3 protein: CASSLVGITYNEQFF. Here the CDR3 DNA reads TGCGCCAGCAGCTTGGTCGGGATTACTTACAATGAGCAGTTCTTC.

The chain employs TRBV9 and TRBJ2-3; 14 nucleotides agree with TRBD2. CDR1 and CDR2 from the germline V gene are SGDLS and YYNGEE. The CDR3 is 17 amino acids. V lost 0 bases to trimming and J lost 5 bases; unmatched junction nucleotides: 5. The chain's CDR3 is CASSVGLAGGPVDTQYF. CDR3 bases: TGTGCCAGCAGCGTAGGACTAGCGGGAGGGCCTGTAGATACGCAGTATTTT.

V and J are TRBV27 and TRBJ2-1, with 8 bases fitting TRBD1. After removal of 6 bases from V and 12 bases from J, the junction contained 10 bases not matched to a gene. The germline CDR1 and CDR2 sequences are MNHEY and SMNVEV (reference sequence). This CDR3 has 13 amino acids. The CDR3 reads CASRNTGGLSQFF. In DNA, the CDR3 is TGTGCCAGCAGAAATACAGGGGGATTATCGCAGTTCTTC.

This rearrangement joins TRBV5-1 to TRBJ1-4; D may be TRBD1 (5 bases). Germline lookup yields CDR1 SGHRS and CDR2 YFSETQ. V lost 0 bases to trimming and J lost 7 bases, with 16 bases between them. This CDR3 comprises 16 residues. CDR3 in DNA: TGCGCCAGCAGCTTGGAAGGGGCGGTATTCTCTGAAAAACTGTTTTTT. This sequence encodes CASSLEGAVFSEKLFF.

The rearrangement uses TRBV15 and TRBJ2-2, with TRBD2 matching 8 bases. V dropped 5 bases and J dropped 1; count of bases not matched to a gene: 6. The CDR3 is made up of 16 amino acids. Germline V gives CDR1 LNHNV, CDR2 YYDKDF (reference sequence). CDR3 coding DNA: TGTGCCACCAGCTTAGTAGCGGGAAGGAACACCGGGGAGCTGTTTTTT. It encodes CATSLVAGRNTGELFF.

This sequence joins TRBV5-1 and TRBJ2-5, with 10 bases aligning to TRBD2. Germline lookup yields CDR1 SGHRS and CDR2 YFSETQ. Losses at the gene ends were 1 base for V and 2 bases for J; bases not matched to a gene: 5. The length of the CDR3 is 16 residues. The CDR3 DNA reads as TGCGCCAGCAGCTTGCTCCTAGCGGGGGTTCAAGAGACCCAGTACTTC. The encoded protein is CASSLLLAGVQETQYF.

The V and J genes are TRBV28 and TRBJ1-4; 7 bases line up with TRBD1. V lost 5 bases, J lost 4 bases, and 10 bases stayed unmatched. Germline lookup yields CDR1 MDHEN and CDR2 SYDVKM. The CDR3 has 16 amino acids. The chain's CDR3 is CASSPRQGVSNEKLFF. CDR3 nucleotide sequence: TGTGCCAGCAGTCCCCGGCAGGGGGTCAGTAATGAAAAACTGTTTTTT.

The V and J genes are TRBV4-1 and TRBJ1-1, with TRBD1 matching over 7 bases. This CDR3 spans 17 amino acids. V lost 1 base and J lost 3; bases outside the gene matches: 11. The germline CDR1 and CDR2 sequences are MGHRA and YSYEKL. The CDR3 DNA is TGCGCCAGCAGCCAAGGAGGTTTTTTCGACAGGGACACTGAAGCTTTCTTT. Translation gives CASSQGGFFDRDTEAFF.

The gene calls are TRBV30 and TRBJ2-5; 9 nucleotides match TRBD1. The DNA end favors TRBJ2-7, so the J call may be wrong. Germline V lookup: CDR1 GTSNPN, CDR2 SVGIG (reference sequence). This CDR3 has 13 residues. CDR3 coding DNA: TGTGCCTGGAGCCGGGACAGGGACTACGAGCAGTACTTC. Translated: CAWSRDRDYEQYF.

The chain uses TRBV14 and TRBJ1-6; a weak D match, TRBD1 (5 bases). V lost 4 bases, J lost 5 bases, and 9 bases lay in between. Germline assignment: CDR1 SGHDN and CDR2 FVKESK. The CDR3 totals 14 residues. The CDR3 DNA reads as TGTGCCAGCAGCCGGGGGGTTCATAATTCACCCCTCCACTTT. It encodes CASSRGVHNSPLHF.

The chain links TRBV4-1 to TRBJ1-3, with no clear D. Germline V gene sequence: CDR1 MGHRA, CDR2 YSYEKL. The CDR3 is 17 residues long. Trimming left V 6 bases short and J 3 bases short, with 21 bases between. This CDR3 is CASSQITGARIGNTIYF. Written as DNA, the CDR3 is TGCGCCAGCAGTCAAATTACCGGAGCCCGCATTGGAAACACCATATATTTT.

The J gene is TRBJ2-1, the V gene TRBV28; 14 bases are a match to TRBD2. Trimming took 6 bases from V and 10 from J; bases not matched to a gene: 11. The germline V gene has CDR1 MDHEN and CDR2 SYDVKM. CDR3 length equals 16 residues. CDR3 loop: CASRPRGLAGVSEQFF. CDR3 in DNA: TGTGCCAGCAGACCTCGGGGACTAGCGGGAGTCAGCGAGCAGTTCTTC. The full variable domain, completed using reference TRBV28 and TRBJ2-1, is DVKVTQSSRYLVKRTGEKVFLECVQDMDHENMFWYRQDPGLGLRLIYFSYDVKMKEKGDIPEGYSVSREKKERFSLILESASTNQTSMYLCASRPRGLAGVSEQFFGPGTRLTVL.

V and J are TRBV2 and TRBJ2-1; possibly TRBD2 for D (6 bases). The CDR3 runs 14 residues. Germline V lookup: CDR1 SNHLY, CDR2 FYNNEI. V lost 5 bases to trimming and J lost 8 bases, with 16 bases between them. The CDR3 is CASSPYSGGDEQFF. The CDR3 DNA reads TGTGCCAGCAGTCCCTACTCAGGAGGGGATGAGCAGTTCTTC.